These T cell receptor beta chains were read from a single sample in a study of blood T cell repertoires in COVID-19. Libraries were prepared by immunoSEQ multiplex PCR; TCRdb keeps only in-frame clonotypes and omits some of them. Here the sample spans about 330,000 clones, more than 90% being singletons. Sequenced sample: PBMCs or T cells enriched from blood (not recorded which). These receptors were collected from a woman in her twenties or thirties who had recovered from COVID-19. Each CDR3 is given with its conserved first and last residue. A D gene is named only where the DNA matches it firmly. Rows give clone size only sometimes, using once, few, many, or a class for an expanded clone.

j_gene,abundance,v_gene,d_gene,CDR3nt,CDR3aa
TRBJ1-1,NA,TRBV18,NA,TGTGCCAGCTCACCAAGGAGGGCCACTATGAACACTGAAGCTTTCTTT,CASSPRRATMNTEAFF
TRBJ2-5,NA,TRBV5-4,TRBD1,TGTGCCAGCAGCTTGGTAGGACAGGGTAGTAAAGAGACCCAGTACTTC,CASSLVGQGSKETQYF
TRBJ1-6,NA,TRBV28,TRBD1,TGTGCCAGCCAGGACAGGGTTTATTCACCCCTCCACTTT,CASQDRVYSPLHF
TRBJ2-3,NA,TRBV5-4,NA,TGTGCCAGCAGCACACCAGTCGCTGGCACAGATACGCAGTATTTT,CASSTPVAGTDTQYF
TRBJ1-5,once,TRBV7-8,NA,TGTGCCAGCAGCTTAGGTAGCTATCAGCCCCAGCATTTT,CASSLGSYQPQHF
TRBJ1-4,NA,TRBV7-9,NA,TGTGCCAGCAGCCTGGAAGGGGGTGTCAATGAAAAACTGTTTTTT,CASSLEGGVNEKLFF
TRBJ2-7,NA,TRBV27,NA,TGTGCCAGCAGTTTAGCCTTCTCGGGGGAGCAGTACTTC,CASSLAFSGEQYF
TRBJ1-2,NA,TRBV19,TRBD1,TGTGCCAGTAGTATACTGAGCGGGACAGGCTATGGCTACACCTTC,CASSILSGTGYGYTF
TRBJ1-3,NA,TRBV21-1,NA,TGTGCCAGCAGCATACAGAGAGTCAGGGGGTCGTACACCATATATTTT,CASSIQRVRGSYTIYF
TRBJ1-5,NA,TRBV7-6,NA,TGTGCCAGCATCACGCATCGAGTATACAATCAGCCCCAGCATTTT,CASITHRVYNQPQHF
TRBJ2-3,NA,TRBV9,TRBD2,TGTGCCAGCAGCGTAGCCCTAGCGGGATTCACAGATACGCAGTATTTT,CASSVALAGFTDTQYF
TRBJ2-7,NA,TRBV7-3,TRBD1,TGTGCCAGCAGCTCAACAGGGGGCCATAACGAGCAGTACTTC,CASSSTGGHNEQYF
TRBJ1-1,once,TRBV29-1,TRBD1,TGCAGCGTTCGTCAGGGGGCGTCGGGGGGCACTGAAGCTTTCTTT,CSVRQGASGGTEAFF
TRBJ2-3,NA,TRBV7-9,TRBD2,TGTGCCAGCAGGCCCGGGGGGGCTAGCACAGATACGCAGTATTTT,CASRPGGASTDTQYF
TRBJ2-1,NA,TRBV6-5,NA,TGTGCCAGCGGTCCTTTCGGTTTTGGGCAGTTCTTC,CASGPFGFGQFF
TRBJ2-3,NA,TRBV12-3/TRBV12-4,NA,TGTGCCAGCACGGAGTCTAGCACAGATACGCAGTATTTT,CASTESSTDTQYF
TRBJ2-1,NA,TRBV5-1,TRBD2,TGCGCCAGCTCAAAGACTAGCGGAAATGAGCAGTTCTTC,CASSKTSGNEQFF
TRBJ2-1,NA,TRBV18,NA,TGTGCCAGCTCACCACCGGCAGCGGCCTACAATGAGCAGTTCTTC,CASSPPAAAYNEQFF
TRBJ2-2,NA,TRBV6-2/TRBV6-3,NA,TGTGCCAGCAGTTACTCTTTTAGGACTGCGAACACCGGGGAGCTGTTTTTT,CASSYSFRTANTGELFF
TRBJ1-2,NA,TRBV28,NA,TGTGCCAGCAGTCACCACCAGTCGGGAGCTAACTATGGCTACACCTTC,CASSHHQSGANYGYTF
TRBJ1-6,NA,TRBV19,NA,TGTGCCAGTAAGGAGGGCGGTAGTTCACCCCTCCACTTT,CASKEGGSSPLHF
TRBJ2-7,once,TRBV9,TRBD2,TGTGCCAGCAGCCTGGGACTAGACTACGAGCAGTACTTC,CASSLGLDYEQYF
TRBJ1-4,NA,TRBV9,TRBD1,TGTGCCAGCAGCTTCCGGGACAGGGATAATGAAAAACTGTTTTTT,CASSFRDRDNEKLFF
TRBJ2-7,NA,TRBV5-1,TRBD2,TGCGCCAGCAGCAAGGGACTAGCGGACTCCTACGAGCAGTACTTC,CASSKGLADSYEQYF
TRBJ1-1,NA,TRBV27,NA,TGTGCCAGCCGGGGGGAGGGTGAAGCTTTCTTT,CASRGEGEAFF
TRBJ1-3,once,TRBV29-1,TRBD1,TGCAGCGTTACCGGGACAGCTGGAAACACCATATATTTT,CSVTGTAGNTIYF
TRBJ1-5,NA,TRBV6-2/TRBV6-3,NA,TGTGCCAGCAGCCCTCTCCCTAGGCCCGGTTCCAATCAGCCCCAGCATTTT,CASSPLPRPGSNQPQHF
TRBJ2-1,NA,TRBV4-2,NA,TGTGCCAGCAGCCAAGGGTTAGGAGGAGACGCCTACAATGAGCAGTTCTTC,CASSQGLGGDAYNEQFF
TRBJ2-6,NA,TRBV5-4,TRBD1,TGTGCCAGCAGCCGGGACAGCTCTGGGGCCAACGTCCTGACTTTC,CASSRDSSGANVLTF
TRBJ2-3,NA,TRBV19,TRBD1,TGTGCCAGTACCACGACAGGGGGTGGGACAGATACGCAGTATTTT,CASTTTGGGTDTQYF
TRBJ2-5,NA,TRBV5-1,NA,TGCGCCAGCAGCCTGCCAGGGGAAGAGACCCAGTACTTC,CASSLPGEETQYF
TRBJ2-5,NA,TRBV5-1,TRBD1,TGCGCCAGCAGCCCCCAGGGGGAGCGACGGGAGACCCAGTACTTC,CASSPQGERRETQYF
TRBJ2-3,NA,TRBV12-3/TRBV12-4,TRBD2,TGTGCCAGCAGTAAGCGGGAGCAAGATACGCAGTATTTT,CASSKREQDTQYF
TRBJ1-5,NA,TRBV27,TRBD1,TGTGCCAGCAGCCAGACAGGGATCGGCAATCAGCCCCAGCATTTT,CASSQTGIGNQPQHF
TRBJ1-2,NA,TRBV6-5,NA,TGTGCCAGCAGCGCAGGGATTAACTATGGCTACACCTTC,CASSAGINYGYTF
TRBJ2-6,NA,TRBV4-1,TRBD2,TGCGCCAGCAGCCAAGTTCTTCCGGTAGCGGGAGTCTTTGGGGCCAACGTCCTGACTTTC,CASSQVLPVAGVFGANVLTF
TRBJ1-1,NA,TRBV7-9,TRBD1,TGTGCCAGCAGCCTGGGAGGGTCAGGGGGCCTGAACACTGAAGCTTTCTTT,CASSLGGSGGLNTEAFF
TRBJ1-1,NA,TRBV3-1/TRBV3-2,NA,TGTGCCAGCAGCCAAGATGTTGCAGGGCTGAACACTGAAGCTTTCTTT,CASSQDVAGLNTEAFF
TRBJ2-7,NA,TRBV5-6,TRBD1,TGTGCCAGCAGCTTGGATGGGACAGGGTTTTTTTCCTACGAGCAGTACTTC,CASSLDGTGFFSYEQYF
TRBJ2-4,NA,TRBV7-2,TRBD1,TGTGCCAGCAGCTCAGGGGGAACCAAAAACATTCAGTACTTC,CASSSGGTKNIQYF
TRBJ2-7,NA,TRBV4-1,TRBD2,TGCGCCAGCAGCCATCGGGGGGGGCCGAGCTCCTACGAGCAGTACTTC,CASSHRGGPSSYEQYF
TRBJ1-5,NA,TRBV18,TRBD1,TGTGCCAGCTCACCGTATGATCTGGGGGACAGGGCCAATCAGCCCCAGCATTTT,CASSPYDLGDRANQPQHF
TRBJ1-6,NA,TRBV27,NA,TGTGCCAGCAGTTTAATTCAAGGGGTTTCTTCACCCCTCCACTTT,CASSLIQGVSSPLHF
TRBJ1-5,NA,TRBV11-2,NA,TGTGCCAGCAGCTTAGGGGGACACCCTAATCAGCCCCAGCATTTT,CASSLGGHPNQPQHF
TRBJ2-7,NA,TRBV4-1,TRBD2,TGCGCCAGCAGCCACTTAGCGGGGGGGCAGTACGAGCAGTACTTC,CASSHLAGGQYEQYF
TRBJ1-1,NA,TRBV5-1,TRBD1,TGCGCCAGCAGCTTCTACAGGGGGTCCGGGACTGAAGCTTTCTTT,CASSFYRGSGTEAFF
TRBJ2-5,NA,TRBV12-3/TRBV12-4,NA,TGTGCCAGCAGCCCGGAGGGGGAGACCCAGTACTTC,CASSPEGETQYF
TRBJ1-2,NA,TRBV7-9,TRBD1,TGTGCCAGCAGCACACACAGGGGGCTTCACTATGGCTACACCTTC,CASSTHRGLHYGYTF